This TCR beta chain was profiled in a study of Tregs in tolerant kidney transplant recipients. Overall study findings and caveats: Tregs expanded with activated donor B cells seemed most donor-specific. Biological reproducibility was not directly addressed, but technical replication error appeared minimal. Validation in larger populations is needed because few patients were studied.

The V end was cut by 3 bases, the J end by 3 bases, with 14 bases between. Germline V gives CDR1 SGDLS, CDR2 YYNGEE. There are 15 residues in the CDR3. Clones were sequenced by immunoSEQ multiplex PCR, and TCRdb holds only the in-frame ones, with some missing. The table shows around 86,000 clones, with about 91% occurring only once. Mixed chimerism was transient after nonmyeloablative marrow transplants from related graft donors. About this clone itself: Its antigen is still unknown.

This material consisted of CD4+ T cells from blood (PBMCs), taken 24 months after the transplant. The V call is TRBV9, the J call TRBJ2-3; D might be TRBD2 (6 bases). This TCR was recovered from a human patient who received a combined kidney and bone marrow transplant. The graft donor may have given rise to some T cells. The CDR3 DNA follows: TGTGCCAGCAGCGCGGACGGGAGACCGACAGATACGCAGTATTTT. It translates to CASSADGRPTDTQYF.